This T cell receptor beta chain is drawn from a study of blood T cell repertoires in COVID-19. In the original processing: For nucleated cells, counts were estimated from reference gene primer amplification. Sequenced by immunoSEQ multiplex PCR; TCRdb stores in-frame clones only, minus some. V and J calls and clone size are copied from that table; D and trimming were computed from the DNA. The sample lists hundreds of thousands of clones, roughly 84% seen once, with 7.4% in the top ten. With 1 base clipped from V and 6 bases from J, the junction kept 2 bases outside the gene matches. CDR3 length equals 15 residues. Germline values: CDR1 LGHDT, CDR2 YNNKEL (reference sequence).

The clonotype originates from a woman in her forties or fifties with acute or convalescent COVID-19. What was sequenced was peripheral blood. V usage is TRBV3-1 (or the pseudogene TRBV3-2) and J usage is TRBJ1-5, with 11 bases identical to TRBD1. The CDR3 DNA sequence: TGTGCCAGCAGCCAAGGAGGGACAGGGGGTCAGCCCCAGCATTTT. Translation: CASSQGGTGGQPQHF.